This T cell receptor (beta chain) was sequenced for a study of blood T cell repertoires in COVID-19. For the study at large: From T cells, B-cell-depleted T cells, or PBMCs came the material, which was cDNA or gDNA.

Between the trimmed V and J ends, which lost 2 bases and 6 bases, there was a span of 13 bases. The V gene's germline CDR1 is MGHDK and CDR2 SYGVNS. This CDR3 has 14 residues. In the authors' workflow: It was from reference gene primer amplification that nucleated cell counts were estimated. Clones were sequenced by immunoSEQ multiplex PCR, and TCRdb holds only the in-frame ones, with some missing. For V, J and clone size, that table is used; D and trimming come from the DNA. The sample lists 70,000 to 75,000 clones; about four fifths were seen once. The clonotype comes from a woman at least 80 years old with active or convalescent COVID-19. The material sequenced was peripheral blood. The chain uses TRBV25-1 and TRBJ1-1; no definite D call. The CDR3 is CASSEVGRGPEAFF. In DNA form, the CDR3 reads TGTGCCAGCAGTGAAGTGGGTAGAGGCCCTGAAGCTTTCTTT.